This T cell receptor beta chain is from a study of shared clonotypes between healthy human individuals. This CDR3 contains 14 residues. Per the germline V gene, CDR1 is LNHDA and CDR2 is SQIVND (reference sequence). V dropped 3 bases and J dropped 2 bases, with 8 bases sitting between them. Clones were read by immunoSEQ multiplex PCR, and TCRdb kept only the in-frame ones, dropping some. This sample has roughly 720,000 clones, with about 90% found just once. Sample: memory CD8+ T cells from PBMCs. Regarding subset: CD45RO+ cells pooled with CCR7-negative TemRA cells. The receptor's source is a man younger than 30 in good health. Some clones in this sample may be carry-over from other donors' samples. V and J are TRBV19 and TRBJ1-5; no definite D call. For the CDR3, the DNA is TGTGCCAGTAGTATCCTTTTGGGCAATCAGCCCCAGCATTTT. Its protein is CASSILLGNQPQHF.